This TCR beta chain was recorded in a study of cytomegalovirus exposure and HLA in healthy donors. On the study more broadly: There were 117 million unique TCR beta sequences, drawn from approximately 180 million T cells, in an earlier analysis.

Findings of the study overall: Several V segments, TRBV6-2 and TRBV6-3 among them, could not be told apart and were dropped. One variant, a missense change in DCLRE1C, was linked in a later analysis to TCR beta V- and J-gene trimming. Fewer than 20,000 TCR beta sequences were associated with HLA alleles at 0.05 false discovery rate in a later analysis.

PCR employed 60 Vbeta and 13 Jbeta primers. The method was immunoSEQ multiplex PCR; TCRdb's version includes in-frame clones alone and lacks a portion of them. The repertoire holds tens of thousands of clones, with around 40% as singletons. The CDR3 covers 14 residues. Germline CDR1 reads MNHEY; CDR2 reads SVGAGI. Trimming removed 5 bases from V and 1 base from J, with 9 bases in between. The sample holds a few counts of this clone. Its antigen is unidentified. This TCR derives from a woman between 50 and 59 years old in good health and CMV-seronegative. Specimen: PBMCs. V usage is TRBV6-5 and J usage is TRBJ1-5; no reliable D call. The CDR3 protein is CASSAWQSNQPQHF. CDR3 nucleotide sequence: TGTGCCAGCAGTGCCTGGCAAAGCAATCAGCCCCAGCATTTT.